This T cell receptor beta chain was retrieved from a study of CD8 T cells in ankylosing spondylitis (dated by TCRdb to the late 2010s). About the study as a whole: T cell receptor beta repertoires were profiled in healthy donors and ankylosing spondylitis patients so that disease-linked TCR variants could be found. The whole study cohort included 95 to 130 healthy donors and about two dozen ankylosing spondylitis patients. Peripheral blood was sampled, and synovial fluid was also collected from ankylosing spondylitis patients. The full study reports these points: A CD8+ phenotype was shown by the disease-linked clones, which were found at relatively low frequencies in peripheral blood. Blood from ankylosing spondylitis patients appeared to be characterized by a TCR beta motif composed of under 10 highly homologous amino acid variants. Some motif variants were previously reported in synovial fluid and blood of reactive arthritis patients, suggesting common disease-initiation mechanisms. The disease-linked clones were reported to be significantly enriched in matched synovial fluid samples from ankylosing spondylitis patients.

The germline V gene yields SQVTM for CDR1 and ANQGSEA for CDR2. The CDR3 spans 16 residues, from the cysteine through the phenylalanine. Just the 48-base CDR3 DNA is kept, in frame starting at base 1. Clipping removes 5 bases from V and 5 bases from J, with 14 as the unmatched junction base count. Sequencing instrument: Illumina HiSeq 2500. Quantitative 5'-RACE with molecular barcodes was the method used to prepare the TCR beta libraries. From the authors' description of their analysis: To identify disease-linked TCR variants, a new computational method was used, one built on a probabilistic model of VDJ rearrangement. The public reads were quality trimmed at Q25 with fastp and then assembled into clones with MiXCR by TCRdb, keeping productive beta chains. Each entry is one CDR3 protein sequence, shown with its most common DNA and genes. These V and J calls are TCRdb output, not the study's own analysis. The sample table contains 700,000 to 1,000,000 distinct CDR3 sequences; only one count was recorded for 12% of them. About 0.5% of the sample comes from the top ten.

This clonotype was recorded many times. Its antigen is unknown. No base-level quality is on record; no much larger clone is a single base apart. The chain couples TRBV29-1 to TRBJ2-3; 9 nucleotides in the junction match TRBD1. This receptor was taken from a male donor with ankylosing spondylitis. The sequencing input was blood, either unsorted or a sorted T cell fraction (not recorded which). The sequenced DNA is TGCAGCGTTCTCCTACAGGGGGCTAACCCCTTAGATACGCAGTATTTT. Translated, it gives CSVLLQGANPLDTQYF.